This TCR beta chain was captured by sequencing in a study of blood T cell repertoires in COVID-19 (dated by TCRdb to 2018 to 2020). Broadly, across the study: Samples covering the acute and convalescent phases of COVID-19 were provided by collaborators in the United States, Italy and Spain. The material from the prospective study consisted of cDNA or gDNA derived from T cells, B-cell-depleted T cells, or PBMCs. Deeply sampled blood TCRbeta repertoires from subjects exposed to, actively infected with, or recovered from COVID-19 were included in the dataset. The repertoires were released in a freely available public database intended as a resource for research on the immune response to SARS-CoV-2. Samples were obtained from the ongoing ImmuneRACE study (first 160 participants) and from 1,254 subjects provided by 6 global collaborators. Nearly every sample came with metadata listing a de-identified subject ID, COVID-19 status, age in years and sex. Where available, HLA class I and class II types were taken from metadata supplied by the sample provider and were not determined by assay-based typing. What the study reported, not specific to this receptor: The quantity of clinical and demographic metadata differed by source and by participant and was supplied without curation.

In regard to this clone: Its antigen has not been determined. Base qualities are not at hand, and no much larger clone is one base apart.

Collaborating institutions collected whole blood in K2EDTA tubes following their own protocols. Collaborator samples were shipped for TCRbeta analysis as frozen whole blood, isolated PBMCs, or DNA extracted from either sample type. TCRbeta CDR3 regions were amplified from genomic DNA by means of the immunoSEQ Assay, a bias-controlled multiplex PCR. Regarding the original processing steps: Within the assay, amplification of reference gene primers was used to estimate how many nucleated cells each sample contained. To quantify the absolute abundance of each unique TCRbeta CDR3 rearrangement, sequence reads were collapsed and filtered. For each sample, productive Simpson clonality was calculated as the square root of Simpson's diversity index across productive rearrangements. TCRdb provides this immuneACCESS table in a form limited to in-frame rearrangements. Some clones are lacking; in checked studies, under half of them reflect an unresolved V gene, and why the rest are absent is not known. V, J and clone size are those of that table, while D and trimming were read from the DNA. Within this sample are roughly 100,000 clones, with roughly four fifths of them counted one time only. Jointly, the top ten make up about 3.3% of the sample.

The CDR3 contains 13 residues, cysteine and phenylalanine counted. The retained sequence is limited to the CDR3, 39 bases, with the frame set at the first base. The receptor's source is a woman older than 75 with active or convalescent COVID-19. Here the chain combines TRBV12-2 and TRBJ1-1. TRBV12-2 is a documented pseudogene. Specimen: peripheral blood. The CDR3 here reads CASRWPGATEAFF. The DNA sequence is as follows: TGTGCAAGTCGCTGGCCGGGAGCCACTGAAGCTTTCTTT.